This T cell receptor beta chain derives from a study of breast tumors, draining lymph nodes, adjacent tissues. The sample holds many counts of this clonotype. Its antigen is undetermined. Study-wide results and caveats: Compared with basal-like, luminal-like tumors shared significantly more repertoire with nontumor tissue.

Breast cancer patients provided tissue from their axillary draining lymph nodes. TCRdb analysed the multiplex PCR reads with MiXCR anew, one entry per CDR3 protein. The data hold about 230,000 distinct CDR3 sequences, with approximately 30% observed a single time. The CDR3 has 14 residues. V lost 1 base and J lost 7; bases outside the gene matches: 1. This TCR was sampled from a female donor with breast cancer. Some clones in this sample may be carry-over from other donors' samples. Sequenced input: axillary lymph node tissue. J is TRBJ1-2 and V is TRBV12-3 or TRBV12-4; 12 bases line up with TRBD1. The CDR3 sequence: CASSLGDRGLGYTF. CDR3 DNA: TGTGCCAGCAGTTTAGGGGACAGGGGGCTTGGCTACACCTTC.